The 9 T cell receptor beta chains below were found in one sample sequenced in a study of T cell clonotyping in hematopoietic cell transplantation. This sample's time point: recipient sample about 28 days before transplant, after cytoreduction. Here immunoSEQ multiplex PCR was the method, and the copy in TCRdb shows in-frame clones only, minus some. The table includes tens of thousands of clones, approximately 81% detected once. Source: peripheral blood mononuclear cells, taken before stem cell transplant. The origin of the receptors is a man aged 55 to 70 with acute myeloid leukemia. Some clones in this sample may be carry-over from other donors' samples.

The CDR3 loop is CASSQVTGGYTF. Written as DNA, the CDR3 is TGCGCCAGCAGCCAAGTCACAGGTGGCTACACCTTC. The chain joins TRBV4-1 to TRBJ1-2; D may be TRBD1 (5 bases). CDR1 is MGHRA and CDR2 is YSYEKL in the germline V gene. Trimming removed 1 base at V and 7 bases at J, with 7 bases between. CDR3 length: 12 residues.

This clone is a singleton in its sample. The CDR3 loop reads CASSSGQNTGELFF. CDR3 DNA: TGTGCCAGCAGTTCCGGACAGAACACCGGGGAGCTGTTTTTT. The chain links TRBV28 to TRBJ2-2, with D maybe TRBD1 (5 bases). The germline gives CDR1 MDHEN, CDR2 SYDVKM. The CDR3 totals 14 residues. The ends were cut back, 4 bases at V and 1 base at J, with 7 bases in the middle.

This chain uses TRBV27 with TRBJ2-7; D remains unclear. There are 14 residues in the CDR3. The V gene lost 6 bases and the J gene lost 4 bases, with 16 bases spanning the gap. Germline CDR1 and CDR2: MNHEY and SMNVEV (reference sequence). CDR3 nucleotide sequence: TGTGCCAGCAGCACTAACCTCTACAGATACGAGCAGTACTTC. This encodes CASSTNLYRYEQYF.

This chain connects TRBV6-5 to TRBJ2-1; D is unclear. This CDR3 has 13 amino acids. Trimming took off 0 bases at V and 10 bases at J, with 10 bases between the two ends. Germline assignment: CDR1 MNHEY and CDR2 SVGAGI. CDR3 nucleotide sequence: TGTGCCAGCAGTTACTCGGGCAGCCCAGAGCAGTTCTTC. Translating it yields CASSYSGSPEQFF.

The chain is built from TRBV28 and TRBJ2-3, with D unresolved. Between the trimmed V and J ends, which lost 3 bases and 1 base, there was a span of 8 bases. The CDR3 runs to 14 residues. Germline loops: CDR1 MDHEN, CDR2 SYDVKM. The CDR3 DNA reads TGTGCCAGCAGTTTTGGGCAGGGCACAGATACGCAGTATTTT. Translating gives CASSFGQGTDTQYF.

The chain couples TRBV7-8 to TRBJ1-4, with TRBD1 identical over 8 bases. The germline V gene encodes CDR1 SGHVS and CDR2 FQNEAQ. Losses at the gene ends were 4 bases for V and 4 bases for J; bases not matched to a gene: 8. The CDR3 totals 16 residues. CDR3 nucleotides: TGTGCCAGCAGCTCCCCAGGGACAGGCTTTAATGAAAAACTGTTTTTT. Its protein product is CASSSPGTGFNEKLFF.

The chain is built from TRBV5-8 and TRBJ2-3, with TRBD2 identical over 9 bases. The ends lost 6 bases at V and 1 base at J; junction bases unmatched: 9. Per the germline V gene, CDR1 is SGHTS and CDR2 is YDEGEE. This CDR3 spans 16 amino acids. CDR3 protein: CASNSPVAGGTDTQYF. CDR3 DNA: TGTGCCAGCAACTCCCCGGTAGCGGGGGGCACAGATACGCAGTATTTT.

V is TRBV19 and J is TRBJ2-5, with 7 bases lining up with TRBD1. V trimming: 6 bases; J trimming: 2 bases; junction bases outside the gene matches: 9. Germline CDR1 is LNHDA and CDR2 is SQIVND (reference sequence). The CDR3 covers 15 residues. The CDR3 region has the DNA TGTGCCAGTAGCCACCCGGGACAGCCACAAGAGACCCAGTACTTC. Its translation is CASSHPGQPQETQYF.

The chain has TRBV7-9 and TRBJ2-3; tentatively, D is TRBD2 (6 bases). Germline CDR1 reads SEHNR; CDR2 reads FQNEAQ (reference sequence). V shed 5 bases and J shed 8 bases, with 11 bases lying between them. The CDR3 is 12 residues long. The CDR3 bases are TGTGCCAGCAGCCTTCTAGCGATTACGCAGTATTTT. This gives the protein CASSLLAITQYF.